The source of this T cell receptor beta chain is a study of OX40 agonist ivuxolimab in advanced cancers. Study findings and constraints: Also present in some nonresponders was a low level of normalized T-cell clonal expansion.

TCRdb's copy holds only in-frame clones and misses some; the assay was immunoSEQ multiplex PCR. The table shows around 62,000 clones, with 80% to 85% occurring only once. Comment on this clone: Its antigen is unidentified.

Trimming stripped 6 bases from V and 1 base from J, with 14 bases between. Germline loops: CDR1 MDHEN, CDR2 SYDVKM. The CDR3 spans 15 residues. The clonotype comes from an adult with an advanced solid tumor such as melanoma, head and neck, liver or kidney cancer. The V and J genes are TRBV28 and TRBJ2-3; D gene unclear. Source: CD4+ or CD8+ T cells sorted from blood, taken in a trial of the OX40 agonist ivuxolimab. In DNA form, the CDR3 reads TGTGCCAGCAGCTTAGGGCGTATTGGCACAGATACGCAGTATTTT. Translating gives CASSLGRIGTDTQYF.